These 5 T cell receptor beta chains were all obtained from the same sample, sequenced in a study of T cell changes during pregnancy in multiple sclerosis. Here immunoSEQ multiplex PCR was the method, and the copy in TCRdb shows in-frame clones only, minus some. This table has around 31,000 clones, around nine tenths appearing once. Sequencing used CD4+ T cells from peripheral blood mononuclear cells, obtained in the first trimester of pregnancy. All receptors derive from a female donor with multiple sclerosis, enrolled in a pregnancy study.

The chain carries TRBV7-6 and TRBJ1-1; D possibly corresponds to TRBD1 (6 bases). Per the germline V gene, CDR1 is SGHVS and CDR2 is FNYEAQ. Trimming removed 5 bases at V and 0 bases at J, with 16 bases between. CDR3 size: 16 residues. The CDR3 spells CASSPKRGGLNTEAFF. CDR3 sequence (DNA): TGTGCCAGCAGCCCCAAGAGGGGGGGACTGAACACTGAAGCTTTCTTT.

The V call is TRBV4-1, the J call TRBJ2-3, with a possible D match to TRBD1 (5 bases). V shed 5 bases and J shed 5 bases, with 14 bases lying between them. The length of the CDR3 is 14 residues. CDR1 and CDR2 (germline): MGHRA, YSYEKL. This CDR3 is CASSKIDRVDTQYF. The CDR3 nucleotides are TGCGCCAGCAGCAAGATTGACAGAGTAGATACGCAGTATTTT.

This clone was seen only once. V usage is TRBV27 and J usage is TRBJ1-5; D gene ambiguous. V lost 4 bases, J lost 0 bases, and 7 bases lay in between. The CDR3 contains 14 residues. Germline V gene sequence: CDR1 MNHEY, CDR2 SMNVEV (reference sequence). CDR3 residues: CASSYRFSNQPQHF. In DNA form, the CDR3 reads TGTGCCAGCAGTTACAGATTTAGCAATCAGCCCCAGCATTTT.

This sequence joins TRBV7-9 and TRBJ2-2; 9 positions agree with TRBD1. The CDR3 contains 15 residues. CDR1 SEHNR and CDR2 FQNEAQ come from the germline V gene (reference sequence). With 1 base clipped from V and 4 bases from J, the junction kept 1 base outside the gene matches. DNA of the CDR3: TGTGCCAGCAGCTTAGGGACAGGGGTCACCGGGGAGCTGTTTTTT. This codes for CASSLGTGVTGELFF.

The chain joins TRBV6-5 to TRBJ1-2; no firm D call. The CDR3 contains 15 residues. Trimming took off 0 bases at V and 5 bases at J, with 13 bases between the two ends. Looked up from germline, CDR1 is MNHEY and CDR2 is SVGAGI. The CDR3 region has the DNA TGTGCCAGCAGTTACTCGACCTTAGGGAGATATGGCTACACCTTC. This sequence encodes CASSYSTLGRYGYTF.